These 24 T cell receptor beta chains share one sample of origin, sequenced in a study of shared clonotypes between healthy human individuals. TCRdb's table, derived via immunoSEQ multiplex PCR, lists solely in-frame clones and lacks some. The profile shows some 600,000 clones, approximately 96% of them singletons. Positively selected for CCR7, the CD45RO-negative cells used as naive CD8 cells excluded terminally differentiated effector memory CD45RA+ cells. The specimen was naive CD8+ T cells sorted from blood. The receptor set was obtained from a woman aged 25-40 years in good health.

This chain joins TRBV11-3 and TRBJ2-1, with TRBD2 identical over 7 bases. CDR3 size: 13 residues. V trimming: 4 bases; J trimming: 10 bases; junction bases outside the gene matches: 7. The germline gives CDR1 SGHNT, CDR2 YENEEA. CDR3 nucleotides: TGTGCCAGCAGCTCAGGAGATAGCGGGGAGCAGTTCTTC. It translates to CASSSGDSGEQFF.

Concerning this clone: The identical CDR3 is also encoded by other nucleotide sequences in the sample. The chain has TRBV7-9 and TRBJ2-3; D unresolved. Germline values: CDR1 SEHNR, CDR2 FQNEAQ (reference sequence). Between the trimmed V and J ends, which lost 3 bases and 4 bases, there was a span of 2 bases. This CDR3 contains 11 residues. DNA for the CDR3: TGTGCCAGCAGCTTTTCAGATACGCAGTATTTT. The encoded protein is CASSFSDTQYF.

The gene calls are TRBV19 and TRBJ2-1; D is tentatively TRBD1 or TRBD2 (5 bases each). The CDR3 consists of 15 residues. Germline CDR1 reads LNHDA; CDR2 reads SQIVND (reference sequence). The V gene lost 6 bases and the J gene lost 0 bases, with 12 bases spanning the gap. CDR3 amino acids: CASSRDLSSYNEQFF. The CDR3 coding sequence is TGTGCCAGTAGCCGGGACCTGAGCTCCTACAATGAGCAGTTCTTC.

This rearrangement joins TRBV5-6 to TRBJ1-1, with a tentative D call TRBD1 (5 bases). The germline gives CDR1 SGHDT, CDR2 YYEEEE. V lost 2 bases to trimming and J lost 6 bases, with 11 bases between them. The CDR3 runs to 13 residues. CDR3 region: CASSFNEGAEAFF. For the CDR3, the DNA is TGTGCCAGCAGCTTTAATGAAGGGGCTGAAGCTTTCTTT.

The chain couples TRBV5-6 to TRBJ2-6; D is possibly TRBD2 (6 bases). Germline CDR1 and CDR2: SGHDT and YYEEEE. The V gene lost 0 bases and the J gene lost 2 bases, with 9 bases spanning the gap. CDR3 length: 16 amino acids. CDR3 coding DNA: TGTGCCAGCAGCTTGGCCGGGAGAGCTGGGGCCAACGTCCTGACTTTC. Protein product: CASSLAGRAGANVLTF.

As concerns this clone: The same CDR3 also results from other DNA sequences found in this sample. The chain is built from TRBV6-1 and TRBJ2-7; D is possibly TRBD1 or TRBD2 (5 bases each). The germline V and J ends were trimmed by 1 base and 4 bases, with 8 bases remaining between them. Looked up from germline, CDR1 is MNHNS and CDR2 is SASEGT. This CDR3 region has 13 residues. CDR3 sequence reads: CASSEGQRYEQYF. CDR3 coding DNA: TGTGCCAGCAGTGAAGGACAGCGGTACGAGCAGTACTTC.

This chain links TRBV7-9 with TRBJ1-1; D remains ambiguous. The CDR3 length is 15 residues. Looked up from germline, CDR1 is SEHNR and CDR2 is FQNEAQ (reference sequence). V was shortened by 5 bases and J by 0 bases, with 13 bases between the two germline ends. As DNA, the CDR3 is TGTGCCAGCAGCCCAAGACGGGGAATGAACACTGAAGCTTTCTTT. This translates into CASSPRRGMNTEAFF. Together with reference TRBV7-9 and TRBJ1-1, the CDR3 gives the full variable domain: DTGVSQNPRHKITKRGQNVTFRCDPISEHNRLYWYRQTLGQGPEFLTYFQNEAQLEKSRLLSDRFSAERPKGSFSTLEIQRTEQGDSAMYLCASSPRRGMNTEAFFGQGTRLTVV.

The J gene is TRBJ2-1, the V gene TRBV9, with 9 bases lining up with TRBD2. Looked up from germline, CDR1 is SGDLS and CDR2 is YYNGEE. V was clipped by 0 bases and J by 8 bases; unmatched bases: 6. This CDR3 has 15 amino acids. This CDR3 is CASSVDRGRGDEQFF. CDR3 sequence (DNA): TGTGCCAGCAGCGTAGATCGCGGGAGGGGAGATGAGCAGTTCTTC. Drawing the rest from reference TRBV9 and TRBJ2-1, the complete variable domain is DSGVTQTPKHLITATGQRVTLRCSPRSGDLSVYWYQQSLDQGLQFLIQYYNGEERAKGNILERFSAQQFPDLHSELNLSSLELGDSALYFCASSVDRGRGDEQFFGPGTRLTVL.

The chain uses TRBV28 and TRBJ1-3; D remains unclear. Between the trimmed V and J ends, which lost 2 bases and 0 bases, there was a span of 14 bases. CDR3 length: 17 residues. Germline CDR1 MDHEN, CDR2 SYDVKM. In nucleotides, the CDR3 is TGTGCCAGCAGTTTAGGGCCATTCCGGAGCTCTGGAAACACCATATATTTT. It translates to CASSLGPFRSSGNTIYF. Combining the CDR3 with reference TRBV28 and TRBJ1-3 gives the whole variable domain DVKVTQSSRYLVKRTGEKVFLECVQDMDHENMFWYRQDPGLGLRLIYFSYDVKMKEKGDIPEGYSVSREKKERFSLILESASTNQTSMYLCASSLGPFRSSGNTIYFGEGSWLTVV.

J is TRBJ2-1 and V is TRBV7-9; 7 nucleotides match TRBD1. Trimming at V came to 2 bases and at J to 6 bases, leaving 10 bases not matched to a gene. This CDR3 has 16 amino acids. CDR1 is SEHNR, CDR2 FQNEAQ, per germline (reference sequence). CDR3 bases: TGTGCCAGCAGCTTAAGGCTTTTAGGGGGCCTCAATGAGCAGTTCTTC. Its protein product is CASSLRLLGGLNEQFF.

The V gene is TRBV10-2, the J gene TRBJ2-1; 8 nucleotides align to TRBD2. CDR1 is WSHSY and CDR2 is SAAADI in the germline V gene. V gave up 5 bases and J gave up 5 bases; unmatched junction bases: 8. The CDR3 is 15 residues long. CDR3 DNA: TGCGCCAGCAGTCGGGGACTAGAGGGTAACAATGAGCAGTTCTTC. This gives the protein CASSRGLEGNNEQFF.

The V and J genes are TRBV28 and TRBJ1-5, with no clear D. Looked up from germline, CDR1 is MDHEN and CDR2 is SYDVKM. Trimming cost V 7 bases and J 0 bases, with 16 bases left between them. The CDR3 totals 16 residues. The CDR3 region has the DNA TGTGCCAGCAACCCACCCAGCATTAATAGCAATCAGCCCCAGCATTTT. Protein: CASNPPSINSNQPQHF. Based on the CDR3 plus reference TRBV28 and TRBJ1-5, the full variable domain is DVKVTQSSRYLVKRTGEKVFLECVQDMDHENMFWYRQDPGLGLRLIYFSYDVKMKEKGDIPEGYSVSREKKERFSLILESASTNQTSMYLCASNPPSINSNQPQHFGDGTRLSIL.

The CDR3 region is CASSYMRAPAGELFF. Written as DNA, the CDR3 is TGTGCCAGCAGTTACATGCGGGCTCCCGCCGGGGAGCTGTTTTTT. This sequence joins TRBV6-5 and TRBJ2-2; TRBD2 might be the D (5 bases). CDR1 and CDR2 from the germline V gene are MNHEY and SVGAGI. Trimming left V 2 bases short and J 6 bases short, with 13 bases between. The CDR3 loop spans 15 amino acids.

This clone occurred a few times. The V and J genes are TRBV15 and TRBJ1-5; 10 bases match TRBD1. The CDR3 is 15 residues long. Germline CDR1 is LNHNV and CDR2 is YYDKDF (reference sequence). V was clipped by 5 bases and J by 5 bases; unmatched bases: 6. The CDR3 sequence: CATSGRGQGDQPQHF. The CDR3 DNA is TGTGCCACCAGCGGCCGTGGACAGGGGGATCAGCCCCAGCATTTT.

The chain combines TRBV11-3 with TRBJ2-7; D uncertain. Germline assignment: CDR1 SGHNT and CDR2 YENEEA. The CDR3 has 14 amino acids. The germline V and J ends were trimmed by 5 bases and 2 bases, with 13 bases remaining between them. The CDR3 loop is CASSPFGLTYEQYF. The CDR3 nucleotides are TGTGCCAGCAGCCCCTTCGGGCTTACCTACGAGCAGTACTTC.

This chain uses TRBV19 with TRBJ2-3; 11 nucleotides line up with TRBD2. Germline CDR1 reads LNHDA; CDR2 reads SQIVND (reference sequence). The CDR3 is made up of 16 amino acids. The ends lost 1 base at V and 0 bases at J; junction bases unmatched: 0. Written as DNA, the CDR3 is TGTGCCAGTAGTATAGGACTAGCGGGAAGCACAGATACGCAGTATTTT. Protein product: CASSIGLAGSTDTQYF.

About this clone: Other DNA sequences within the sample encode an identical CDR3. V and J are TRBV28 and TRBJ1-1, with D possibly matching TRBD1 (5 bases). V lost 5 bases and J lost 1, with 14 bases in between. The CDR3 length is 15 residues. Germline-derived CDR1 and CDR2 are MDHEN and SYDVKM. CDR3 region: CASSLGQGGNTEAFF. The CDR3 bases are TGTGCCAGCAGTCTAGGGCAGGGAGGGAACACTGAAGCTTTCTTT. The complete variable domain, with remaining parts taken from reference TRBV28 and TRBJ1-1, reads DVKVTQSSRYLVKRTGEKVFLECVQDMDHENMFWYRQDPGLGLRLIYFSYDVKMKEKGDIPEGYSVSREKKERFSLILESASTNQTSMYLCASSLGQGGNTEAFFGQGTRLTVV.

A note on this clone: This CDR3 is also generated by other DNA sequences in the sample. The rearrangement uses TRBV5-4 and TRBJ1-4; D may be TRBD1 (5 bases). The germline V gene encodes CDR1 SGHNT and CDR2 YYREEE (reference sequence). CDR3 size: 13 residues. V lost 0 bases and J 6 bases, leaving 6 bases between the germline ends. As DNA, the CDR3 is TGTGCCAGCAGCTTGGAGACAGATGAAAAACTGTTTTTT. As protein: CASSLETDEKLFF.

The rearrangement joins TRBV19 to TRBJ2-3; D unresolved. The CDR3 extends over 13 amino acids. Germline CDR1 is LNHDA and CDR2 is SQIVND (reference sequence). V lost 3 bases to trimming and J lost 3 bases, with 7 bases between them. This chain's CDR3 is CASSIGVTDTQYF. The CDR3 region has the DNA TGTGCCAGTAGTATTGGAGTTACAGATACGCAGTATTTT.

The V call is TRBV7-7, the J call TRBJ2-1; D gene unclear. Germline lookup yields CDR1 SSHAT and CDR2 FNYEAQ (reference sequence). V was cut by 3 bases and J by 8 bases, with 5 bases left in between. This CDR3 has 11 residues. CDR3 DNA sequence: TGTGCCAGCAGCTTCGAAGATGAGCAGTTCTTC. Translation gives CASSFEDEQFF. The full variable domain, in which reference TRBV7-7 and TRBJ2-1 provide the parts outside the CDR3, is GAGVSQSPRYKVTKRGQDVTLRCDPISSHATLYWYQQALGQGPEFLTYFNYEAQPDKSGLPSDRFSAERPEGSISTLTIQRTEQRDSAMYRCASSFEDEQFFGPGTRLTVL.

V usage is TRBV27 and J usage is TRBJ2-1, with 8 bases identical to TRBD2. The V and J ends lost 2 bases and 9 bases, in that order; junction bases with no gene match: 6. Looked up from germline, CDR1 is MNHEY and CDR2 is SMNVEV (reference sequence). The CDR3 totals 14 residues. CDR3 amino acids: CASSLGAGGFEQFF. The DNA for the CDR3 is TGTGCCAGCAGTTTAGGCGCGGGAGGATTTGAGCAGTTCTTC.

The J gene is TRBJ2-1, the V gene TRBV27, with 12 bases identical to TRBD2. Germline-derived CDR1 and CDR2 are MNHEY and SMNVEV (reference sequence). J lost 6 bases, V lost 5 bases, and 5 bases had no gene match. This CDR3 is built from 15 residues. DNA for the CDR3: TGTGCCAGCAGTACGGGACTAGCGGGCTTCAATGAGCAGTTCTTC. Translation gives CASSTGLAGFNEQFF.

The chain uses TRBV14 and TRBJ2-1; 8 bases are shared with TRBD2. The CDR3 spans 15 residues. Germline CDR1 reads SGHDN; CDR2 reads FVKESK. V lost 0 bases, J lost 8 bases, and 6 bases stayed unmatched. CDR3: CASSQDSRLAYEQFF. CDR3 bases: TGTGCCAGCAGCCAAGATTCGAGACTAGCGTATGAGCAGTTCTTC.

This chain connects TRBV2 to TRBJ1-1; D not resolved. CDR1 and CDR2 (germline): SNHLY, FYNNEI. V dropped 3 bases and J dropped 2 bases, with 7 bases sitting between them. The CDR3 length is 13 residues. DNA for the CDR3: TGTGCCAGCAGTGAGTACAGAAACACTGAAGCTTTCTTT. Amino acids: CASSEYRNTEAFF.